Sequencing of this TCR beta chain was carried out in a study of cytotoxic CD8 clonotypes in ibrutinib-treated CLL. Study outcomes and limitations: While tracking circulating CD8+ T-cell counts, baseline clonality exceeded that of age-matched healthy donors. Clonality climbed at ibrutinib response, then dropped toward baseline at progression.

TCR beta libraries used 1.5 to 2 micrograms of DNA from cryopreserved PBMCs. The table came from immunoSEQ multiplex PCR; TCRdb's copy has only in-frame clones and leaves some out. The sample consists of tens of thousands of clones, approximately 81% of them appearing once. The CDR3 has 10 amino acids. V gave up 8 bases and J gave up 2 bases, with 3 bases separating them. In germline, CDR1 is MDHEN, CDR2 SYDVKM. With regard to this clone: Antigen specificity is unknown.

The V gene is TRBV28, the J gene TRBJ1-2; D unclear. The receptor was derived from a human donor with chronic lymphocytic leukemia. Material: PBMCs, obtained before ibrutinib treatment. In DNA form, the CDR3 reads TGTGCCAGCGGAAACTATGGCTACACCTTC. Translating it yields CASGNYGYTF.